The clone carrying this T cell receptor beta chain was detected ten times or more. Its antigen is currently unknown. The sample is drawn from a study of T cells in Graves' hyperthyroidism and ophthalmopathy. Study observations and caveats: The model predicted ophthalmopathy a median roughly six months before onset.

Used for diagnoses were clinical symptoms, serum thyroxine and TRAb, thyroid ultrasound and orbital computed tomography. RNA transcripts served as the template for amplifying TCR beta CDR3 regions. TCR CDR3 regions were first amplified by RT-PCR with HTBI primers. Via MiXCR, TCRdb re-called the multiplex PCR reads, giving one row per CDR3 protein. This table has approximately 640,000 distinct CDR3 sequences, approximately 42% appearing once. This CDR3 contains 15 residues. CDR1 SQVTM and CDR2 ANQGSEA come from the germline V gene. Trimming pared 4 bases from V and 2 bases from J, leaving 12 bases between.

The chain couples TRBV29-1 to TRBJ2-6; D gene uncertain. The receptor was isolated from an adult man with Graves' disease, either hyperthyroidism or ophthalmopathy (not recorded which). Input material: peripheral blood or thyroid tissue (not recorded which). The CDR3 loop is CSVVGEVTGANVLTF. The CDR3 region has the DNA TGCAGCGTTGTAGGAGAGGTTACTGGGGCCAACGTCCTGACTTTC.